Listed here are 17 T cell receptor beta chains from one sample, sequenced in a study of graft-versus-host responses after intestinal transplantation. Only in-frame clones appear in the TCRdb table, and some are missing; sequencing was by immunoSEQ multiplex PCR. The sample includes 84,000 or so clones, around 90% of them seen just once. What these receptors recognize is not known. The sample consisted of unstimulated CD4+ T cells sorted from spleen or lymph node cells, taken before intestinal transplant. These receptor sequences come from a human donor who received an intestinal transplant.

Only a few counts were recorded for this clone. The chain couples TRBV19 to TRBJ2-7, with 12 bases identical to TRBD2. Germline lookup yields CDR1 LNHDA and CDR2 SQIVND (reference sequence). Germline trimming cut 10 bases from V and 5 bases from J; bases unmatched to any gene: 12. This CDR3 spans 15 amino acids. CDR3 loop: CATRPTSGRSNEQYF. The CDR3 region has the DNA TGTGCCACCCGCCCGACTAGCGGGAGAAGCAACGAGCAGTACTTC.

The J gene is TRBJ1-1, the V gene TRBV5-1; D not resolved. Germline V lookup: CDR1 SGHRS, CDR2 YFSETQ. Trimming removed 4 bases at V and 1 base at J, with 11 bases between. The CDR3 runs to 14 residues. The CDR3 DNA reads as TGCGCCAGCAGCGTTCAGACGCCGAACACTGAAGCTTTCTTT. Protein sequence: CASSVQTPNTEAFF.

This clone was observed once. The chain uses TRBV5-6 and TRBJ2-2, with D unresolved. Germline assignment: CDR1 SGHDT and CDR2 YYEEEE. V shed 4 bases and J shed 2 bases, with 9 bases lying between them. The CDR3 runs 14 residues. The CDR3 DNA sequence: TGTGCCAGCAGCACCAGGCTCAACACCGGGGAGCTGTTTTTT. Encoded protein: CASSTRLNTGELFF. Based on the CDR3 plus reference TRBV5-6 and TRBJ2-2, the full variable domain is DAGVTQSPTHLIKTRGQQVTLRCSPKSGHDTVSWYQQALGQGPQFIFQYYEEEERQRGNFPDRFSGHQFPNYSSELNVNALLLGDSALYLCASSTRLNTGELFFGEGSRLTVL.

The rearrangement joins TRBV5-1 to TRBJ2-7; the match to TRBD2 covers 7 bases. CDR1 and CDR2 (germline): SGHRS, YFSETQ. Unmatched junction bases numbered 8, after V lost 0 bases and J lost 2 bases. The CDR3 runs to 16 residues. The CDR3 nucleotides read TGCGCCAGCAGCTTGGTCCCTAGCGGTACAGCCTACGAGCAGTACTTC. It translates to CASSLVPSGTAYEQYF.

J is TRBJ2-5 and V is TRBV6-6, with D unclear. This CDR3 contains 12 residues. V was trimmed by 0 bases and J by 5 bases, leaving 4 bases between them. Germline CDR1 and CDR2: MNHNY and SVGAGI (reference sequence). Here the CDR3 reads CASSYSDETQYF. CDR3 DNA: TGTGCCAGCAGTTACTCGGACGAGACCCAGTACTTC.

The rearrangement links TRBV28 to TRBJ2-5, with 8 bases fitting TRBD2. This CDR3 is 18 amino acids long. CDR1 and CDR2 from the germline V gene are MDHEN and SYDVKM. J gave up 7 bases and V 6 bases, and 22 bases lay outside the gene matches. In DNA, the CDR3 is TGTGCCAGCAGCCGTCCCGGGACTAGTATCGGGATTGGAAGGACCCAGTACTTC. Translation gives CASSRPGTSIGIGRTQYF.

A single count supports this clone. The genes are TRBV27 and TRBJ2-7; 11 bases are a match to TRBD2. The CDR3 totals 15 residues. Germline lookup yields CDR1 MNHEY and CDR2 SMNVEV (reference sequence). The V and J ends lost 6 bases and 1 base, in that order; junction bases with no gene match: 5. For the CDR3, the DNA is TGTGCCAGCAGGGGGCTAGCGGGAGGTTCCTACGAGCAGTACTTC. Translated: CASRGLAGGSYEQYF.

J is TRBJ2-1 and V is TRBV2, with 11 bases fitting TRBD2. V shed 8 bases and J 0 bases; nucleotides not matched to a gene: 9. The CDR3 extends over 17 amino acids. Germline assignment: CDR1 SNHLY and CDR2 FYNNEI. DNA of the CDR3: TGTGCCAGCGTCGACCCTACTAGCGGGAGCTCCTACAATGAGCAGTTCTTC. Translating it yields CASVDPTSGSSYNEQFF.

The V call is TRBV25-1, the J call TRBJ1-4; a possible D gene is TRBD1 (5 bases). CDR1 and CDR2 from the germline V gene are MGHDK and SYGVNS. The V end was cut by 4 bases, the J end by 5 bases, with 11 bases between. This CDR3 has 14 amino acids. CDR3 DNA sequence: TGTGCCAGCAGTGTGGGACCCCTAAATGAAAAACTGTTTTTT. Translating gives CASSVGPLNEKLFF.

The V call is TRBV4-1, the J call TRBJ1-2; D gene uncertain. Germline CDR1 is MGHRA and CDR2 is YSYEKL. Trimming left V 3 bases short and J 3 bases short, with 11 bases between. This CDR3 is 14 amino acids long. As DNA, the CDR3 is TGCGCCAGCAGCCAGGGTCCGTGGGACTATGGCTACACCTTC. Protein: CASSQGPWDYGYTF.

The chain has TRBV11-2 and TRBJ2-7; D is unresolved. Trimming removed 0 bases at V and 4 bases at J, with 4 bases between. The CDR3 runs to 12 residues. The germline V gene encodes CDR1 SGHAT and CDR2 FQNNGV. CDR3 protein: CASSLEGYEQYF. CDR3 sequence (DNA): TGTGCCAGCAGCTTAGAAGGGTACGAGCAGTACTTC.

The rearrangement links TRBV5-4 to TRBJ2-2; D ambiguous. The germline CDR1 and CDR2 sequences are SGHNT and YYREEE (reference sequence). V was pared by 4 bases and J by 3 bases, with 22 bases between. This CDR3 has 18 amino acids. The CDR3 is CASSPLTRGPDYTGELFF. CDR3 nucleotide sequence: TGTGCCAGCAGCCCCCTCACACGCGGTCCGGATTACACCGGGGAGCTGTTTTTT.

The chain combines TRBV5-1 with TRBJ2-5; no clear D gene. Between the trimmed V and J ends, which lost 0 bases and 1 base, there was a span of 10 bases. Germline V gene sequence: CDR1 SGHRS, CDR2 YFSETQ. The CDR3 covers 15 residues. CDR3 sequence: CASSLVANTQETQYF. Written as DNA, the CDR3 is TGCGCCAGCAGCTTGGTTGCGAACACCCAAGAGACCCAGTACTTC.

The J gene is TRBJ2-6, the V gene TRBV5-1, with a weak D call TRBD1 (5 bases). Looked up from germline, CDR1 is SGHRS and CDR2 is YFSETQ. CDR3 length: 18 residues. Trimming took off 1 base at V and 0 bases at J, with 14 bases between the two ends. CDR3 sequence: CASSLSLSDSSGANVLTF. Here the CDR3 DNA reads TGCGCCAGCAGCTTGAGTTTGTCCGACAGCTCTGGGGCCAACGTCCTGACTTTC.

The chain recombines TRBV15 with TRBJ1-5; D gene uncertain. This CDR3 is built from 17 residues. V was shortened by 0 bases and J by 0 bases, with 12 bases between the two germline ends. CDR1 LNHNV and CDR2 YYDKDF come from the germline V gene (reference sequence). CDR3: CATSRESGVYSNQPQHF. The CDR3 DNA reads TGTGCCACCAGCAGAGAGAGTGGAGTGTATAGCAATCAGCCCCAGCATTTT. Variable domain in full (rest from reference TRBV15 and TRBJ1-5): DAMVIQNPRYQVTQFGKPVTLSCSQTLNHNVMYWYQQKSSQAPKLLFHYYDKDFNNEADTPDNFQSRRPNTSFCFLDIRSPGLGDTAMYLCATSRESGVYSNQPQHFGDGTRLSIL.

The chain is built from TRBV6-6 and TRBJ2-3; no reliable D call. The CDR3 runs 13 residues. The V gene lost 6 bases and the J gene lost 3 bases, with 10 bases spanning the gap. The germline CDR1 and CDR2 sequences are MNHNY and SVGAGI (reference sequence). CDR3 amino acids: CASSWWQTDTQYF. Written as DNA, the CDR3 is TGTGCCAGCAGCTGGTGGCAGACAGATACGCAGTATTTT.

This chain joins TRBV11-1 and TRBJ2-7, with 12 bases matching TRBD2. With V trimmed by 2 bases and J by 2 bases, 7 bases remained unmatched. The germline CDR1 and CDR2 sequences are SGHAT and FQDESV (reference sequence). The CDR3 loop spans 17 amino acids. The CDR3 DNA reads as TGTGCCAGCAGCTTACTATGGACTAGCGGGGTCCCCTACGAGCAGTACTTC. Translated, it gives CASSLLWTSGVPYEQYF.